These 8 T cell receptor beta chains were all obtained from the same sample, sequenced in a study of T cell repertoires in cytomegalovirus infection. TCRdb re-called the reads through MiXCR, storing one row per CDR3 protein. The sample yields approximately 910,000 distinct CDR3 sequences, about 33% seen once. These TCRs' antigens remain unknown. The source material was cultured CD8+ T cells from PBMCs, sampled from culture after CMV antigen stimulation. The receptors shown here come from a human donor in good health (CMV status not recorded). Some clones in this sample may be carry-over from other donors' samples.

This clonotype turned up a few times. The chain has TRBV6-1 and TRBJ2-2, with D uncertain. The germline V gene encodes CDR1 MNHNS and CDR2 SASEGT. Trimming stripped 0 bases from V and 5 bases from J, with 7 bases between. The CDR3 sequence is 14 residues long. CDR3 bases: TGTGCCAGCAGTGAAGCCGAAGGGACCGGGGAGCTGTTTTTT. Its protein is CASSEAEGTGELFF.

The V call is TRBV19, the J call TRBJ1-5; 8 nucleotides line up with TRBD1. This CDR3 region has 16 residues. Trimming removed 1 base from V and 7 bases from J; junction bases left unmatched: 9. Per germline, CDR1 LNHDA and CDR2 SQIVND (reference sequence). The DNA of the CDR3 is TGTGCCAGTAGTATAGCACGGCAGGGGGCAGGGCAGCCCCAGCATTTT. It translates to CASSIARQGAGQPQHF. Complete variable domain (other parts from reference TRBV19 and TRBJ1-5): DGGITQSPKYLFRKEGQNVTLSCEQNLNHDAMYWYRQDPGQGLRLIYYSQIVNDFQKGDIAEGYSVSREKKESFPLTVTSAQKNPTAFYLCASSIARQGAGQPQHFGDGTRLSIL.

The chain recombines TRBV12-5 with TRBJ2-5; the match to TRBD1 covers 8 bases. Per germline, CDR1 LGHNT and CDR2 FRNRAP. The CDR3 covers 18 residues. The V gene end was trimmed by 3 bases and the J gene end by 0 bases; junction bases not matched to a gene: 12. CDR3 region: CASGFGAEGDRYQETQYF. The DNA of the CDR3 is TGTGCTAGTGGTTTTGGGGCCGAGGGGGACAGGTACCAAGAGACCCAGTACTTC.

The chain joins TRBV6-5 to TRBJ2-7; D may be TRBD1 (5 bases). Trimming left V 0 bases short and J 6 bases short, with 15 bases between. In germline, CDR1 is MNHEY, CDR2 SVGAGI. This CDR3 has 15 residues. Here the CDR3 DNA reads TGTGCCAGCAGTTACTCTATGACAGAAGGCAGCGAGCAGTACTTC. Translating it yields CASSYSMTEGSEQYF.

This rearrangement joins TRBV18 to TRBJ2-2; 9 positions agree with TRBD1. Germline assignment: CDR1 KGHSH and CDR2 LQKENI. This CDR3 has 15 residues. V lost 3 bases to trimming and J lost 6 bases; unmatched junction nucleotides: 5. CDR3 residues: CASSPSGTGSGELFF. The CDR3 region has the DNA TGTGCCAGCTCACCTTCCGGGACAGGGTCCGGGGAGCTGTTTTTT.

On this clonotype: This may be a read error, as it is one base from a much larger clone. The chain combines TRBV7-6 with TRBJ1-6, with TRBD1 matching 9 bases. Germline V gene lookup returns CDR1 SGHVS and CDR2 FNYEAQ. This CDR3 is built from 16 residues. The CDR3 protein is CANSQTGQGNNSPLHF. CDR3 coding DNA: TGTGCCAACAGCCAAACTGGACAGGGGAATAATTCACCCCTCCACTTT.

This clonotype has a count of ten or more. The rearrangement uses TRBV7-8 and TRBJ2-5, with no clear D. Trimming shortened V by 5 bases and J by 2 bases, and 15 bases separated the two germline ends. The CDR3 spans 15 residues. CDR1 SGHVS and CDR2 FQNEAQ come from the germline V gene. The DNA for the CDR3 is TGTGCCAGCAGCCCGGATGTAGGGCCGCAAGAGACCCAGTACTTC. This sequence encodes CASSPDVGPQETQYF.

The CDR3 is CASSWIIANTGELFF. CDR3 nucleotide sequence: TGTGCCAGCAGCTGGATAATAGCGAACACCGGGGAGCTGTTTTTT. This chain links TRBV5-6 with TRBJ2-2, with no clear D. From germline, CDR1 is SGHDT and CDR2 YYEEEE. CDR3 size: 15 residues. V lost 3 bases, J lost 0 bases, and 9 bases lay in between.